This is a list of T cell receptor beta chains from one sample in a study of blood T cell repertoires in COVID-19. Repertoires were generated with immunoSEQ multiplex PCR, while TCRdb's copy carries only in-frame clones and drops some. This table has 200,000 to 300,000 clones, about 87% appearing once. The sequencing input was peripheral blood. The receptor set was obtained from a human donor in a cohort sampled during active COVID-19. CDR3s include the opening cysteine and the closing phenylalanine or tryptophan. Each record gives: V gene, clone size, D gene, J gene, CDR3 protein, CDR3 DNA. D genes are given only for firm matches. Clone sizes are given selectively: once, few, many, or a class where the clone is expanded.

V gene: TRBV19; clone size: -; D gene: -; J gene: TRBJ1-2; CDR3 protein: CASKTGYSYGYTF; CDR3 DNA: TGTGCCAGTAAAACAGGGTATTCCTATGGCTACACCTTC
V gene: TRBV11-2; clone size: -; D gene: -; J gene: TRBJ1-2; CDR3 protein: CASSREGRAVGYTF; CDR3 DNA: TGTGCCAGCAGCCGTGAGGGAAGGGCAGTGGGCTACACCTTC
V gene: TRBV7-2; clone size: -; D gene: -; J gene: TRBJ1-3; CDR3 protein: CASSLDRAGGNTIYF; CDR3 DNA: TGTGCCAGCAGCTTAGACAGGGCAGGTGGAAACACCATATATTTT
V gene: TRBV5-4; clone size: -; D gene: TRBD2; J gene: TRBJ2-1; CDR3 protein: CASSLSTPSGYNEQFF; CDR3 DNA: TGTGCCAGCAGCTTGAGTACGCCTAGCGGATACAATGAGCAGTTCTTC
V gene: TRBV6-5; clone size: -; D gene: TRBD2; J gene: TRBJ2-1; CDR3 protein: CASSYGGGPQEEQFF; CDR3 DNA: TGTGCCAGCAGTTACGGCGGGGGGCCGCAGGAGGAGCAGTTCTTC
V gene: TRBV6-5; clone size: -; D gene: TRBD2; J gene: TRBJ2-3; CDR3 protein: CASSSGTSFRADTQYF; CDR3 DNA: TGTGCCAGCAGTTCGGGGACTAGCTTTAGGGCAGATACGCAGTATTTT
V gene: TRBV24-1; clone size: -; D gene: TRBD2; J gene: TRBJ2-5; CDR3 protein: CATSAFGGAGETQYF; CDR3 DNA: TGTGCCACCAGTGCCTTCGGGGGGGCCGGAGAGACCCAGTACTTC
V gene: TRBV19; clone size: -; D gene: TRBD2; J gene: TRBJ2-3; CDR3 protein: CASSILFTGGPGTQYF; CDR3 DNA: TGTGCCAGTAGTATACTTTTCACGGGAGGGCCGGGTACGCAGTATTTT
V gene: TRBV6-5; clone size: -; D gene: TRBD2; J gene: TRBJ2-1; CDR3 protein: CASRAGAYNEQFF; CDR3 DNA: TGTGCCAGCCGAGCGGGAGCCTACAATGAGCAGTTCTTC
V gene: TRBV19; clone size: -; D gene: -; J gene: TRBJ1-1; CDR3 protein: CASSIGMNTEAFF; CDR3 DNA: TGTGCCAGTAGTATTGGCATGAACACTGAAGCTTTCTTT
V gene: TRBV18; clone size: -; D gene: -; J gene: TRBJ2-7; CDR3 protein: CASSPRAQGYEQYF; CDR3 DNA: TGTGCCAGCTCGCCAAGGGCTCAGGGATACGAGCAGTACTTC
V gene: TRBV6-5; clone size: -; D gene: TRBD2; J gene: TRBJ2-7; CDR3 protein: CASKTSGRSSYEQYF; CDR3 DNA: TGTGCCAGCAAAACTAGCGGGCGAAGCTCCTACGAGCAGTACTTC
V gene: TRBV19; clone size: -; D gene: TRBD1; J gene: TRBJ2-7; CDR3 protein: CASRLSAGQGAREQYF; CDR3 DNA: TGTGCCAGTAGATTGAGTGCGGGACAGGGGGCACGCGAGCAGTACTTC
V gene: TRBV5-6; clone size: -; D gene: -; J gene: TRBJ1-2; CDR3 protein: CASSSSPNYGYTF; CDR3 DNA: TGTGCCAGCAGCTCGAGCCCTAACTATGGCTACACCTTC
V gene: TRBV7-2; clone size: -; D gene: TRBD2; J gene: TRBJ2-5; CDR3 protein: CASSFQAGGETQYF; CDR3 DNA: TGTGCCAGCAGCTTTCAAGCGGGAGGGGAGACCCAGTACTTC
V gene: TRBV27; clone size: -; D gene: -; J gene: TRBJ1-1; CDR3 protein: CASSLQGRNTEAFF; CDR3 DNA: TGTGCCAGCAGTTTACAGGGGCGGAACACTGAAGCTTTCTTT
V gene: TRBV27; clone size: -; D gene: -; J gene: TRBJ2-1; CDR3 protein: CASSSPSRVHNEQFF; CDR3 DNA: TGTGCCAGCAGTTCTCCATCCAGGGTTCACAATGAGCAGTTCTTC
V gene: TRBV7-6; clone size: -; D gene: TRBD2; J gene: TRBJ2-1; CDR3 protein: CASSPTGGGYNEQFF; CDR3 DNA: TGTGCCAGCAGCCCGACGGGGGGGGGTTACAATGAGCAGTTCTTC
V gene: TRBV7-9; clone size: -; D gene: TRBD2; J gene: TRBJ2-2; CDR3 protein: CASSPRLAGESGELFF; CDR3 DNA: TGTGCCAGCAGCCCGAGACTAGCGGGGGAGTCCGGGGAGCTGTTTTTT
V gene: TRBV5-5; clone size: -; D gene: -; J gene: TRBJ2-5; CDR3 protein: CASSLGTGLGETQYF; CDR3 DNA: TGTGCCAGCAGCTTGGGGACGGGGTTGGGCGAGACCCAGTACTTC
V gene: TRBV11-2; clone size: few; D gene: TRBD2; J gene: TRBJ2-1; CDR3 protein: CASSTAGVLYNEQFF; CDR3 DNA: TGTGCCAGCAGCACAGCGGGGGTGCTCTACAATGAGCAGTTCTTC
V gene: TRBV24-1; clone size: -; D gene: -; J gene: TRBJ2-2; CDR3 protein: CATRGRTGELFF; CDR3 DNA: TGTGCCACCAGGGGGAGGACAGGGGAGCTGTTTTTT
V gene: TRBV6-5; clone size: once; D gene: TRBD1; J gene: TRBJ1-2; CDR3 protein: CASSHSTTGIGYTF; CDR3 DNA: TGTGCCAGCAGCCATTCTACGACAGGGATAGGCTACACCTTC
V gene: TRBV4-2; clone size: -; D gene: -; J gene: TRBJ2-6; CDR3 protein: CASSQDFSLSGANVLTF; CDR3 DNA: TGTGCCAGCAGCCAAGATTTCAGTCTCTCTGGGGCCAACGTCCTGACTTTC
V gene: TRBV7-2; clone size: -; D gene: TRBD1; J gene: TRBJ1-2; CDR3 protein: CASSPRQGAPYGYTF; CDR3 DNA: TGTGCCAGCAGCCCCCGACAGGGGGCACCCTATGGCTACACCTTC
V gene: TRBV15; clone size: -; D gene: -; J gene: TRBJ1-3; CDR3 protein: CATSSGGPGNTIYF; CDR3 DNA: TGTGCCACCAGCAGCGGAGGGCCCGGAAACACCATATATTTT
V gene: TRBV27; clone size: -; D gene: -; J gene: TRBJ2-1; CDR3 protein: CASRNTFVSGVGDEQFF; CDR3 DNA: TGTGCCAGCAGGAACACCTTTGTGTCGGGGGTAGGGGATGAGCAGTTCTTC
V gene: TRBV18; clone size: -; D gene: TRBD1; J gene: TRBJ2-2; CDR3 protein: CASSPGLGGQGATNTGELFF; CDR3 DNA: TGTGCCAGCTCTCCCGGGCTGGGCGGACAGGGCGCAACGAACACCGGGGAGCTGTTTTTT
V gene: TRBV19; clone size: -; D gene: TRBD2; J gene: TRBJ2-5; CDR3 protein: CASSRLAGGPGTQYF; CDR3 DNA: TGTGCCAGTAGCCGACTAGCGGGGGGCCCCGGGACCCAGTACTTC
V gene: TRBV2; clone size: -; D gene: -; J gene: TRBJ2-5; CDR3 protein: CASSDGAEETQYF; CDR3 DNA: TGTGCCAGCAGTGATGGGGCCGAGGAGACCCAGTACTTC
V gene: TRBV6-6; clone size: -; D gene: TRBD2; J gene: TRBJ2-7; CDR3 protein: CASSREGPSYEQYF; CDR3 DNA: TGTGCCAGCAGTCGGGAGGGCCCCTCCTACGAGCAGTACTTC
V gene: TRBV10-2; clone size: -; D gene: -; J gene: TRBJ1-1; CDR3 protein: CASSDSPTRAGTEAFF; CDR3 DNA: TGCGCCAGCAGTGATTCTCCGACCCGGGCGGGAACTGAAGCTTTCTTT
V gene: TRBV6-5; clone size: -; D gene: -; J gene: TRBJ1-2; CDR3 protein: CASSSRAPGYYGYTF; CDR3 DNA: TGTGCCAGCAGTAGCCGGGCCCCGGGGTACTATGGCTACACCTTC
V gene: TRBV9; clone size: -; D gene: -; J gene: TRBJ2-1; CDR3 protein: CASSAPGGGSFGEQFF; CDR3 DNA: TGTGCCAGCAGCGCCCCAGGGGGCGGGAGCTTCGGGGAGCAGTTCTTC
V gene: TRBV28; clone size: -; D gene: TRBD1; J gene: TRBJ1-1; CDR3 protein: CASSYRQGTEAFF; CDR3 DNA: TGTGCCAGCAGTTACCGACAGGGGACTGAAGCTTTCTTT
V gene: TRBV9; clone size: -; D gene: -; J gene: TRBJ2-2; CDR3 protein: CASSKQGGGFNTGELFF; CDR3 DNA: TGTGCCAGCAGCAAGCAGGGAGGGGGGTTTAACACCGGGGAGCTGTTTTTT
V gene: TRBV11-3; clone size: -; D gene: TRBD1; J gene: TRBJ2-2; CDR3 protein: CASSLGGTANTGELFF; CDR3 DNA: TGTGCCAGCAGCTTAGGTGGGACAGCGAACACCGGGGAGCTGTTTTTT
V gene: TRBV12-3/TRBV12-4; clone size: -; D gene: TRBD1; J gene: TRBJ2-7; CDR3 protein: CASRTTGDEQYF; CDR3 DNA: TGTGCCAGCAGAACGACAGGGGACGAGCAGTACTTC
V gene: TRBV5-1; clone size: -; D gene: TRBD1; J gene: TRBJ2-2; CDR3 protein: CASRATGVRSTGELFF; CDR3 DNA: TGCGCCAGCAGGGCGACAGGGGTTCGGTCCACCGGGGAGCTGTTTTTT
V gene: TRBV12-3/TRBV12-4; clone size: -; D gene: -; J gene: TRBJ2-7; CDR3 protein: CASKRDGEQYF; CDR3 DNA: TGTGCCAGCAAAAGAGATGGCGAGCAGTACTTC
V gene: TRBV2; clone size: -; D gene: TRBD1; J gene: TRBJ2-5; CDR3 protein: CASRPGQGALETQYF; CDR3 DNA: TGTGCCAGCAGACCGGGACAGGGGGCTTTAGAGACCCAGTACTTC
V gene: TRBV2; clone size: -; D gene: -; J gene: TRBJ1-1; CDR3 protein: CASSGDHNTEAFF; CDR3 DNA: TGTGCCAGCAGTGGCGATCATAACACTGAAGCTTTCTTT
V gene: TRBV19; clone size: -; D gene: -; J gene: TRBJ2-6; CDR3 protein: CASTSGGSGANVLTF; CDR3 DNA: -
V gene: TRBV6-5; clone size: -; D gene: -; J gene: TRBJ1-2; CDR3 protein: CASRRGGGYTF; CDR3 DNA: TGTGCCAGCAGGCGCGGGGGAGGCTACACCTTC
V gene: TRBV5-1; clone size: -; D gene: -; J gene: TRBJ2-7; CDR3 protein: CASSLFSMNEQYF; CDR3 DNA: TGCGCCAGCAGCTTGTTTTCTATGAACGAGCAGTACTTC
V gene: TRBV9; clone size: few; D gene: TRBD2; J gene: TRBJ2-3; CDR3 protein: CASSYGLAGADTQYF; CDR3 DNA: TGTGCCAGCAGCTATGGCCTAGCGGGTGCAGATACGCAGTATTTT
V gene: TRBV27; clone size: few; D gene: -; J gene: TRBJ1-3; CDR3 protein: CASSLTGSNGNTIYF; CDR3 DNA: TGTGCCAGCAGTCTCACAGGCTCGAACGGAAACACCATATATTTT
V gene: TRBV7-2; clone size: -; D gene: TRBD2; J gene: TRBJ2-7; CDR3 protein: CASSPWGGAGDEQYF; CDR3 DNA: TGTGCCAGCAGCCCCTGGGGCGGAGCGGGGGACGAGCAGTACTTC
V gene: TRBV21-1; clone size: once; D gene: -; J gene: TRBJ2-1; CDR3 protein: CASSKDGGCGNEQFF; CDR3 DNA: TGTGCCAGCAGCAAAGATGGGGGGTGCGGCAATGAGCAGTTCTTC
V gene: TRBV19; clone size: -; D gene: -; J gene: TRBJ1-3; CDR3 protein: CASTLSWGRTGNTIYF; CDR3 DNA: TGTGCCAGTACCCTCTCCTGGGGGCGAACTGGAAACACCATATATTTT
V gene: TRBV7-3; clone size: -; D gene: -; J gene: TRBJ1-1; CDR3 protein: CASSLTPTGGNTEAFF; CDR3 DNA: TGTGCCAGCAGCTTAACCCCCACTGGCGGGAACACTGAAGCTTTCTTT
V gene: TRBV6-5; clone size: once; D gene: TRBD1; J gene: TRBJ2-2; CDR3 protein: CASRTGENTGELFF; CDR3 DNA: TGTGCCAGCAGGACAGGGGAGAACACCGGGGAGCTGTTTTTT
V gene: TRBV10-3; clone size: -; D gene: TRBD1; J gene: TRBJ2-1; CDR3 protein: CAISRTGQGPNEQFF; CDR3 DNA: TGTGCCATCAGCAGAACGGGACAGGGTCCAAATGAGCAGTTCTTC
V gene: TRBV5-1; clone size: -; D gene: -; J gene: TRBJ2-5; CDR3 protein: CASSLRGVSGETQYF; CDR3 DNA: TGCGCCAGCAGTTTAAGGGGTGTCTCGGGTGAGACCCAGTACTTC
V gene: TRBV11-2; clone size: -; D gene: TRBD2; J gene: TRBJ2-7; CDR3 protein: CASSLGAGVYEQYF; CDR3 DNA: TGTGCCAGCAGCTTAGGGGCGGGAGTGTACGAGCAGTACTTC
V gene: TRBV9; clone size: -; D gene: TRBD1; J gene: TRBJ1-3; CDR3 protein: CASSPRQGGVGNTIYF; CDR3 DNA: TGTGCCAGCAGCCCCCGACAGGGGGGCGTGGGAAACACCATATATTTT
V gene: TRBV6-2/TRBV6-3; clone size: -; D gene: TRBD2; J gene: TRBJ2-5; CDR3 protein: CASSSHKLAGFQETQYF; CDR3 DNA: TGTGCCAGCAGTTCCCACAAACTAGCGGGATTCCAAGAGACCCAGTACTTC
V gene: TRBV28; clone size: -; D gene: TRBD1; J gene: TRBJ1-2; CDR3 protein: CASSATGTGGGYGYTF; CDR3 DNA: TGTGCCAGCAGTGCAACCGGGACAGGGGGGGGTTATGGCTACACCTTC
V gene: TRBV7-8; clone size: -; D gene: -; J gene: TRBJ2-4; CDR3 protein: CASSTLLGNIQYF; CDR3 DNA: TGTGCCAGCAGCACTCTCCTCGGAAACATTCAGTACTTC